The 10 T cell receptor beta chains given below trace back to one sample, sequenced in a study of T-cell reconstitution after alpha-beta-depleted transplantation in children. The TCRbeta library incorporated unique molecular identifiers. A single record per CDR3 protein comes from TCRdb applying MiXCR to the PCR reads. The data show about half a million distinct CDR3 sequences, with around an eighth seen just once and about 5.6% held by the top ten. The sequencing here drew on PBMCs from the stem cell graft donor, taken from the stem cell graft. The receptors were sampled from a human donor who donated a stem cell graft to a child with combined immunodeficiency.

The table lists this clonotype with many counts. Here the CDR3 reads CASSRTAVNQETQYF. The CDR3 DNA reads TGCGCCAGCAGCCGGACAGCAGTAAACCAAGAGACCCAGTACTTC. The chain links TRBV5-1 to TRBJ2-5; tentatively, D is TRBD1 (6 bases). CDR1 is SGHRS, CDR2 YFSETQ, per germline. The CDR3 length is 15 residues. Trimming shortened V by 4 bases and J by 0 bases, and 13 bases separated the two germline ends.

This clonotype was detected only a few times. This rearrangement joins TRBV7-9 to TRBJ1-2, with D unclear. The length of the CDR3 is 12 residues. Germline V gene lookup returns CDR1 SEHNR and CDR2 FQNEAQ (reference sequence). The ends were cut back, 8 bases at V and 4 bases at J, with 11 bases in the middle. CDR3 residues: CASGGWGYGYTF. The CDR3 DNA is TGTGCCAGCGGCGGTTGGGGCTATGGCTACACCTTC.

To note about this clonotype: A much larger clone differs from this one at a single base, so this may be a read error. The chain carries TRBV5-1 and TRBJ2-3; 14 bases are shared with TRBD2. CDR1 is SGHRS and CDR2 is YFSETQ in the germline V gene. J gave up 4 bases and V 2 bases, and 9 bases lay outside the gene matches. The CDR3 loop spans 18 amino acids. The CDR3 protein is CASSFPTSGRATADTQYF. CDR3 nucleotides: TGCGCCAGCAGCTTTCCGACTAGCGGGAGGGCCACAGCAGATACGCAGTATTTT.

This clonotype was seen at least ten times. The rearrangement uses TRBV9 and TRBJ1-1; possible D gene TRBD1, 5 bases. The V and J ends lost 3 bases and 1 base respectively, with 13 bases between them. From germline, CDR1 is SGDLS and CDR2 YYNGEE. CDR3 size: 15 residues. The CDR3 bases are TGTGCCAGCAGCGCCGAACAGGACTCGAACACTGAAGCTTTCTTT. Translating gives CASSAEQDSNTEAFF.

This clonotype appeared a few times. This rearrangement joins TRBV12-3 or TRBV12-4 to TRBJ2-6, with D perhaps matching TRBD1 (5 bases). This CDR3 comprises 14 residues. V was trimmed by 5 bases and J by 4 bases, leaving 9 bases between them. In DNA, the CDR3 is TGTGCCAGCAGTGACAGTCCCGGGGCCAACGTCCTGACTTTC. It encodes CASSDSPGANVLTF.

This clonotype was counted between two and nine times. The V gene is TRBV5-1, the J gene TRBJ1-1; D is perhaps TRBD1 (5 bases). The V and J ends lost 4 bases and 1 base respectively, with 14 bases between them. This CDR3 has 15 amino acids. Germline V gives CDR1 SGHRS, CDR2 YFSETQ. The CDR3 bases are TGCGCCAGCAGCCCAACGGGACGGACGAACACTGAAGCTTTCTTT. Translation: CASSPTGRTNTEAFF.

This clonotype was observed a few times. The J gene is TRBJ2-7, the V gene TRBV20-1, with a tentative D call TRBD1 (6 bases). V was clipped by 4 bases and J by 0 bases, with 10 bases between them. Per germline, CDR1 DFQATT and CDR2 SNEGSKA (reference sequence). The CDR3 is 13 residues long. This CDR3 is CSANRDNSYEQYF. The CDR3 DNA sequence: TGCAGTGCTAACCGGGACAACTCCTACGAGCAGTACTTC.

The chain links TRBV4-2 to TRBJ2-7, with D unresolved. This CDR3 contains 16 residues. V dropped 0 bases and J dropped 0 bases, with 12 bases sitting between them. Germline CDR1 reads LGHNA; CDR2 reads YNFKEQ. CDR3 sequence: CASSQEAGVSSYEQYF. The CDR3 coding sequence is TGTGCCAGCAGCCAAGAGGCTGGCGTATCCTCCTACGAGCAGTACTTC.

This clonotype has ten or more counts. CDR3 in DNA: TGTGCCAGCAGCTTAGTTGGGTTAGGGGAGACCCAGTACTTC. This sequence encodes CASSLVGLGETQYF. The chain is built from TRBV7-8 and TRBJ2-5, with D unclear. CDR1 SGHVS and CDR2 FQNEAQ come from the germline V gene. Trimming took off 1 base at V and 5 bases at J, with 11 bases between the two ends. There are 14 residues in the CDR3.

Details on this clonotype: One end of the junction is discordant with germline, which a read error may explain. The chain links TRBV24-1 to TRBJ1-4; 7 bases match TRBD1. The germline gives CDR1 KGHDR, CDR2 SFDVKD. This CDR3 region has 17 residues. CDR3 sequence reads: CATSDSTRGPKNEKLFF. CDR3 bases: TGTGCCACCAGCGATTCTACTAGGGGGCCCAAGAATGAAAAACTGTTTTTT.